What follows describes a single T cell receptor beta chain. This sample is part of a study of blood T cell repertoires in COVID-19. Study context: Acute-phase and convalescent COVID-19 samples originated in the United States, Italy and Spain. T cells, B-cell-depleted T cells, or PBMCs supplied cDNA or gDNA.

Methods used by the authors: Cell counts per sample came from amplifying reference gene primers. Assay: immunoSEQ multiplex PCR; the TCRdb copy retains only in-frame clones and omits some. V, J and clone size reflect that table, while D and trimming were determined from the DNA. The sample contains approximately 88,000 clones, approximately 90% of which appear only once. Sequencing was carried out using peripheral blood. This receptor was taken from a woman in her fifties or sixties in a cohort sampled during active COVID-19.

CDR3: CASRPGQKLYEQYF. In DNA form, the CDR3 reads TGTGCCAGCAGGCCGGGACAGAAACTTTACGAGCAGTACTTC. This chain uses TRBV6-5 with TRBJ2-7; 7 nucleotides line up with TRBD1. Germline values: CDR1 MNHEY, CDR2 SVGAGI. Trimming took 6 bases from V and 4 from J; bases not matched to a gene: 9. This CDR3 spans 14 amino acids.